In this sample, the clone carrying this T cell receptor beta chain turned up a few times. The antigen is unknown. The data stem from a study of post-analysis software for immune sequencing data. Notes on the study in general: Compared with controls, patients showed significantly lower normalized Chao1 diversity. Comparison of patients with controls showed 4 to 6 TRBV segments more frequent in patients, TRBV5-6, TRBV5-1 and TRBV20-1 among them.

Trimming took 5 bases from V and 1 from J, leaving 12 bases between them. The CDR3 is 16 residues long. Germline V gives CDR1 SGHTA, CDR2 FQGNSA. Prepared libraries of TCR beta cDNA carried unique molecular identifiers. The yield from around 1 to 10 million T cells was 500,000 or so cDNA molecules in total. TCRdb called the PCR reads again in MiXCR, with one record for every CDR3 protein. The sample consists of about 150,000 distinct CDR3 sequences, roughly 30% of them appearing once. The sample was blood. The sequence was obtained from a girl under 18 with multiple sclerosis. The chain combines TRBV7-2 with TRBJ2-6; D is uncertain. The CDR3: CASSARPRSGANVLTF. Written as DNA, the CDR3 is TGTGCCAGCAGCGCCCGCCCGCGTTCTGGGGCCAACGTCCTGACTTTC.